This T cell receptor beta chain is from a study of radiotherapy plus CTLA-4 blockade in lung cancer. Patients with chemo-refractory metastatic non-small-cell lung cancer received focal radiation plus CTLA-4 blockade with ipilimumab. TCRdb keeps only in-frame clones here, not all; method: immunoSEQ multiplex PCR. Of 110,000 or so clones in the sample, 75% to 80% were seen once. This clone was seen just once. Its cognate antigen is unknown. General study findings and limits: Some TCR clones had been derived from tumors. These clones expanded in peripheral blood after radiotherapy plus ipilimumab.

Trimming cost V 6 bases and J 4 bases; bases outside gene matches: 4. The CDR3 is 14 residues long. CDR1 is SNHLY and CDR2 is FYNNEI in the germline V gene. V is TRBV2 and J is TRBJ1-1; TRBD1 matches at 11 bases. This material consisted of peripheral blood, taken from a patient treated with radiotherapy plus ipilimumab. The source is a human donor with non-small cell lung cancer who had a partial response to radiotherapy plus ipilimumab. This CDR3 reads CASSGQGASTEAFF. The DNA of the CDR3 is TGTGCCAGCAGCGGACAGGGGGCGTCCACTGAAGCTTTCTTT.